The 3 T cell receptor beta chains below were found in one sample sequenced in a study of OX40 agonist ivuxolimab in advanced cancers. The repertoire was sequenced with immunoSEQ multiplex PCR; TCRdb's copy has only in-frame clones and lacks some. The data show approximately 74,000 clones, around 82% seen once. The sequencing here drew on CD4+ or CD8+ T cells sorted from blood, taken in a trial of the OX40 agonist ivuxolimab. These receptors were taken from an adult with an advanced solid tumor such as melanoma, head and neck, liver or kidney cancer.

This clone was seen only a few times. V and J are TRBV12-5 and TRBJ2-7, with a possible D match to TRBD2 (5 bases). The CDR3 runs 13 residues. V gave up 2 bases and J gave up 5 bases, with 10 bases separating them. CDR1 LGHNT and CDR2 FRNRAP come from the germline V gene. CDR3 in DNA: TGTGCTAGTGGTTTGCCACTAGAGGACGAGCAGTACTTC. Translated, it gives CASGLPLEDEQYF. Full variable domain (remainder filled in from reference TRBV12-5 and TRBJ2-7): DARVTQTPRHKVTEMGQEVTMRCQPILGHNTVFWYRQTMMQGLELLAYFRNRAPLDDSGMPKDRFSAEMPDATLATLKIQPSEPRDSAVYFCASGLPLEDEQYFGPGTRLTVT.

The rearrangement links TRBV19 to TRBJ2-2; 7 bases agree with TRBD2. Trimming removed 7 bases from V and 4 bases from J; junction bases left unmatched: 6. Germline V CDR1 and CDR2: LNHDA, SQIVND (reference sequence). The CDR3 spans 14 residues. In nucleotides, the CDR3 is TGTGCCAGTACCACGAGCGGGACCACCGGGGAGCTGTTTTTT. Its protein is CASTTSGTTGELFF.

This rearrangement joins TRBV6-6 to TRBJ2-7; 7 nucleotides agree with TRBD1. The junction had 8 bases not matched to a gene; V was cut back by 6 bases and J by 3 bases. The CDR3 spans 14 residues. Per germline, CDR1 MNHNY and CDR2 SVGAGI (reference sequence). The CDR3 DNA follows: TGTGCCAGCAGCGATCCGGGACAGCACTACGAGCAGTACTTC. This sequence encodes CASSDPGQHYEQYF.